This TCR beta chain was obtained from a study of cytomegalovirus exposure and HLA in healthy donors. PCR involved 60 Vbeta and 13 Jbeta primers. Sequencing was performed with immunoSEQ multiplex PCR; in TCRdb, only in-frame clones are kept and a portion is missing. This table has about 76,000 clones, 75% to 85% appearing once. Between the trimmed V and J ends, which lost 8 bases and 6 bases, there was a span of 16 bases. The CDR3 has 13 residues. The germline CDR1 and CDR2 sequences are SNHLY and FYNNEI. The receptor's source is a woman aged 30 to 39 in good health and CMV-seronegative. Material for sequencing was PBMCs. This chain joins TRBV2 and TRBJ1-2, with D possibly TRBD1 on 5 matching bases. CDR3 in amino acids: CASPRMGQHGYTF. CDR3 DNA: TGTGCCAGCCCACGGATGGGGCAGCATGGCTACACCTTC.